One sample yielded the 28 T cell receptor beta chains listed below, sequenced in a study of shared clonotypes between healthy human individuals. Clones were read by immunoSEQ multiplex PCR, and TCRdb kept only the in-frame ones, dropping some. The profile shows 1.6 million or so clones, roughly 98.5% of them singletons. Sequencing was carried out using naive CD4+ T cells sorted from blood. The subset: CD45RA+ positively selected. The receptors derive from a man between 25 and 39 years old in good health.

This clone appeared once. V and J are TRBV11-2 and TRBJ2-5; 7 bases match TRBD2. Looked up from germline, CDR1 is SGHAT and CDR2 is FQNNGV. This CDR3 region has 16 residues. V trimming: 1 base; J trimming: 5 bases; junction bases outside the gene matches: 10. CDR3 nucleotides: TGTGCCAGCAGCTTAGGGCGGGAGAGGGTGAGGGAGACCCAGTACTTC. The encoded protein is CASSLGRERVRETQYF.

The CDR3 nucleotides read TGTGCCAGCAGCTTCAAACAGCTTAGCGACGAGCAGTACTTC. Its protein product is CASSFKQLSDEQYF. This sequence joins TRBV7-9 and TRBJ2-7; D may be TRBD2 (5 bases). The CDR3 has 14 amino acids. Per germline, CDR1 SEHNR and CDR2 FQNEAQ (reference sequence). The ends were cut back, 3 bases at V and 5 bases at J, with 14 bases in the middle.

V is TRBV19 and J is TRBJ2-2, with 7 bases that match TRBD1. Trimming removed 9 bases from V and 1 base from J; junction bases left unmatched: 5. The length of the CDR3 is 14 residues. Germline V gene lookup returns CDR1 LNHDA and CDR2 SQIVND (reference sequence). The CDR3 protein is CARQDRVNTGELFF. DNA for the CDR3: TGTGCCAGGCAAGACAGGGTGAACACCGGGGAGCTGTTTTTT.

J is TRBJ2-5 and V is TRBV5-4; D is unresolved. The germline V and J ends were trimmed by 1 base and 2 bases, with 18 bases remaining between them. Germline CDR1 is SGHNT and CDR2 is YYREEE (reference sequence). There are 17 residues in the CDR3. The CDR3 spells CASSLSGNGRVQETQYF. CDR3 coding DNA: TGTGCCAGCAGCTTGTCTGGGAATGGGCGAGTTCAAGAGACCCAGTACTTC.

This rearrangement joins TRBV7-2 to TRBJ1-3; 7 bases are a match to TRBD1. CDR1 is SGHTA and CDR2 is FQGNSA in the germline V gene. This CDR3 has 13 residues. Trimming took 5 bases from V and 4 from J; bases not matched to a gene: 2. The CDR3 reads CASSDRDGNTIYF. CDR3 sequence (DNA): TGTGCCAGCAGCGACAGGGACGGAAACACCATATATTTT.

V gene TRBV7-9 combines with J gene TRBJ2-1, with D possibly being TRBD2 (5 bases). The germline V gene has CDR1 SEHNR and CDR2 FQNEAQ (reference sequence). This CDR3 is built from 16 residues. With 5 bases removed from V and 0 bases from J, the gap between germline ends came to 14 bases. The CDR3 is CASSPTLGFSYNEQFF. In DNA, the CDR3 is TGTGCCAGCAGCCCAACACTAGGCTTCTCCTACAATGAGCAGTTCTTC.

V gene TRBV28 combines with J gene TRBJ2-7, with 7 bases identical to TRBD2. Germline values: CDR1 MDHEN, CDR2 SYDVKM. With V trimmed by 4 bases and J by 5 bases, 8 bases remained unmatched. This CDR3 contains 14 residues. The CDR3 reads CASSSSGTRNEQYF. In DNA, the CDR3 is TGTGCCAGCAGTTCTAGCGGAACGAGGAACGAGCAGTACTTC.

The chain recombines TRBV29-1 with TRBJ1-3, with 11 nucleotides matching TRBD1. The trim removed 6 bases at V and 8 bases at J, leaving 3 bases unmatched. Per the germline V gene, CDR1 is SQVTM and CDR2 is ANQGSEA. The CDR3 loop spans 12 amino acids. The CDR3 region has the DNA TGCAGCGTCCGGGACAGGGGGGACACCATATATTTT. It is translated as CSVRDRGDTIYF.

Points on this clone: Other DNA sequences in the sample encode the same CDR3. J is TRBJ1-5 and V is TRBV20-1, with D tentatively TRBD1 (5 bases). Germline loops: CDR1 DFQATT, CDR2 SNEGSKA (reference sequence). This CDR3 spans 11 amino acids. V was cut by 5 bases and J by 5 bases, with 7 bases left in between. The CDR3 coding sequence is TGCAGTGCTGGAGGGGATCAGCCCCAGCATTTT. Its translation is CSAGGDQPQHF.

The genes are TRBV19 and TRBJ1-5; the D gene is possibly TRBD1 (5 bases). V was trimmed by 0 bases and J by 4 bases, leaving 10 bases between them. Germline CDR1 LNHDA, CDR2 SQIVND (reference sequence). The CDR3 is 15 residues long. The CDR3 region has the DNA TGTGCCAGTAGTATAGAAACAGGCGGGAATCAGCCCCAGCATTTT. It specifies CASSIETGGNQPQHF.

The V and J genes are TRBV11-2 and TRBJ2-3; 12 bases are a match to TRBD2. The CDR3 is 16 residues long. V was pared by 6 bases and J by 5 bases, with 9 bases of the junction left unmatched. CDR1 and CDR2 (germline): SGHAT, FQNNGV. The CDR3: CASSQASGRAGDTQYF. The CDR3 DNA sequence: TGTGCCAGCAGTCAGGCTAGCGGGAGGGCCGGAGATACGCAGTATTTT. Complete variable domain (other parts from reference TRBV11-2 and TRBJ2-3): EAGVAQSPRYKIIEKRQSVAFWCNPISGHATLYWYQQILGQGPKLLIQFQNNGVVDDSQLPKDRFSAERLKGVDSTLKIQPAKLEDSAVYLCASSQASGRAGDTQYFGPGTRLTVL.

The CDR3 loop is CASRLTQATGELFF. CDR3 DNA: TGCGCCAGCAGGTTGACTCAAGCCACCGGGGAGCTGTTTTTT. The V gene is TRBV5-1, the J gene TRBJ2-2; D unclear. Germline lookup yields CDR1 SGHRS and CDR2 YFSETQ. The V gene lost 5 bases and the J gene lost 4 bases, with 12 bases spanning the gap. This CDR3 comprises 14 residues.

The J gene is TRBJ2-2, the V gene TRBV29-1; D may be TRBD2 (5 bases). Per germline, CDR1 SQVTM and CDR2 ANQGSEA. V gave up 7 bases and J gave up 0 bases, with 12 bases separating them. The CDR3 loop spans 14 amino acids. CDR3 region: CSARRTPNTGELFF. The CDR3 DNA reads TGCAGCGCCCGGCGGACTCCGAACACCGGGGAGCTGTTTTTT.

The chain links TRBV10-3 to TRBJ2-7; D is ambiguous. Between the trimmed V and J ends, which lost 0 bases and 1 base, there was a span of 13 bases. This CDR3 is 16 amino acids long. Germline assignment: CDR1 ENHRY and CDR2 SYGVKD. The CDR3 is CAISESIGLDSYEQYF. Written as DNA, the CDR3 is TGTGCCATCAGTGAGTCGATAGGGTTGGATTCCTACGAGCAGTACTTC.

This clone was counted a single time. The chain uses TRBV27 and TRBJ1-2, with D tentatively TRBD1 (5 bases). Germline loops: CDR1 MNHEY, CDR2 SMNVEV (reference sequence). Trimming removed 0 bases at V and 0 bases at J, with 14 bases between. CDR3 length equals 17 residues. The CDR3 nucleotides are TGTGCCAGCAGTTTATCAGTACAGGTGGCGACTAACTATGGCTACACCTTC. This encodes CASSLSVQVATNYGYTF.

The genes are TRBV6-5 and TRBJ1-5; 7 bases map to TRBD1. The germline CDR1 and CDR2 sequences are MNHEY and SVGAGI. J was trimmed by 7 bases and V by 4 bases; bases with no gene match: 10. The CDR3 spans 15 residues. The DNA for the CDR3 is TGTGCCAGCAGTTCCAGGAGGGGGCGCTGGCAGCCCCAGCATTTT. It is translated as CASSSRRGRWQPQHF.

CDR3 amino acids: CASSLDQGGTGGYEQYF. The CDR3 DNA reads TGTGCCAGCAGCTTAGATCAGGGCGGGACAGGGGGGTACGAGCAGTACTTC. V and J are TRBV11-2 and TRBJ2-7; 11 bases match TRBD1. V shed 0 bases, J shed 4 bases, and the junction held 8 bases outside the gene matches. The CDR3 totals 17 residues. Germline CDR1 and CDR2: SGHAT and FQNNGV.

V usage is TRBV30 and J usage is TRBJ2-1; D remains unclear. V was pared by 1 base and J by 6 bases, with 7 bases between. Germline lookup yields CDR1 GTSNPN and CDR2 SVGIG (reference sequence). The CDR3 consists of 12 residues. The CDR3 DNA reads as TGTGCCTGGAGTGCGGGCCCCAATGAGCAGTTCTTC. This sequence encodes CAWSAGPNEQFF. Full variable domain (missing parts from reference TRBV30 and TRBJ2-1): SQTIHQWPATLVQPVGSPLSLECTVEGTSNPNLYWYRQAAGRGLQLLFYSVGIGQISSEVPQNLSASRPQDRQFILSSKKLLLSDSGFYLCAWSAGPNEQFFGPGTRLTVL.

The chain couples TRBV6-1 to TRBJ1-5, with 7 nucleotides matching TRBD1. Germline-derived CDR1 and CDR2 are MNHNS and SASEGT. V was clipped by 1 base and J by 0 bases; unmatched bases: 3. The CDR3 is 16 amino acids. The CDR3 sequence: CASSEVDRPSNQPQHF. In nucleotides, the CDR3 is TGTGCCAGCAGTGAAGTGGACAGGCCTAGCAATCAGCCCCAGCATTTT.

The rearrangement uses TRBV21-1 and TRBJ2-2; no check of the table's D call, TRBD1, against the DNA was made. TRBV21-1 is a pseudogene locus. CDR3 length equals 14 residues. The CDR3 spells CASLRQGNTGELFF. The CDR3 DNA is TGTGCCAGCTTGAGACAGGGGAACACCGGGGAGCTGTTTTTT.

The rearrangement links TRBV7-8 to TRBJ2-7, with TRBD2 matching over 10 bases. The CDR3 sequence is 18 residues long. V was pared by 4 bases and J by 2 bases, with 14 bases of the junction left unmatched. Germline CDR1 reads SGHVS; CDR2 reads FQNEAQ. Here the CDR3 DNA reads TGTGCCAGCAGCTCAACCAAAATGGCTAGCGGGAGACCCTACGAGCAGTACTTC. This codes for CASSSTKMASGRPYEQYF.

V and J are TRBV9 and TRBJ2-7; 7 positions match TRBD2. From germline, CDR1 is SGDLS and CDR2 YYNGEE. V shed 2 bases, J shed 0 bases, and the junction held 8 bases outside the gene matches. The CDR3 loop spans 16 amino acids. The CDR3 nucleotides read TGTGCCAGCAGCGTCACTAGCGCAGGGAGCTCCTACGAGCAGTACTTC. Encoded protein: CASSVTSAGSSYEQYF.

The CDR3 DNA sequence: TGTGCCAGCAGTGGCCCCAGGGGGCCCGATGAGCAGTTCTTC. Its translation is CASSGPRGPDEQFF. V gene TRBV25-1 combines with J gene TRBJ2-1, with 8 positions matching TRBD1. The CDR3 is 14 amino acids. The junction had 7 bases not matched to a gene; V was cut back by 4 bases and J by 8 bases. Germline loops: CDR1 MGHDK, CDR2 SYGVNS.

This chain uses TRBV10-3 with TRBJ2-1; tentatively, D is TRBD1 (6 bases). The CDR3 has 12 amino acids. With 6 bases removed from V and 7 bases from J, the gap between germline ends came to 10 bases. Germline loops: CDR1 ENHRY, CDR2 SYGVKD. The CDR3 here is CAISTGTNEQFF. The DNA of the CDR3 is TGTGCCATCAGCACAGGGACGAATGAGCAGTTCTTC.

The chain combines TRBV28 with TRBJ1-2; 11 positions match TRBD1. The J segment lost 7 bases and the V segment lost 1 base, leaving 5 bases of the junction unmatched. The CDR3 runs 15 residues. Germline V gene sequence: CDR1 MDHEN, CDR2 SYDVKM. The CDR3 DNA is TGTGCCAGCAGTTTATCCCGGACAGGGGGCTTTGGCTACACCTTC. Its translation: CASSLSRTGGFGYTF.

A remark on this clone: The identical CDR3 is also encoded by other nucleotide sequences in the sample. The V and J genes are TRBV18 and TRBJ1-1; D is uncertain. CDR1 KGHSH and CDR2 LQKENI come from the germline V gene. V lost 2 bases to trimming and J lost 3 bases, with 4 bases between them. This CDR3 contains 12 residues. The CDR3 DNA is TGTGCCAGCTCACCAGGAGACACTGAAGCTTTCTTT. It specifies CASSPGDTEAFF. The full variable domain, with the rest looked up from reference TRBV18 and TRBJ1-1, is NAGVMQNPRHLVRRRGQEARLRCSPMKGHSHVYWYRQLPEEGLKFMVYLQKENIIDESGMPKERFSAEFPKEGPSILRIQQVVRGDSAAYFCASSPGDTEAFFGQGTRLTVV.

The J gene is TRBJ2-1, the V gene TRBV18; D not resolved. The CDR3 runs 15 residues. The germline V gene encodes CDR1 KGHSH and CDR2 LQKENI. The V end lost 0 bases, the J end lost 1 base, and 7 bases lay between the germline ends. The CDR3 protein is CASSPPWPSYNEQFF. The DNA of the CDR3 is TGTGCCAGCTCACCACCTTGGCCATCCTACAATGAGCAGTTCTTC. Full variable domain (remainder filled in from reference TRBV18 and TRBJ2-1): NAGVMQNPRHLVRRRGQEARLRCSPMKGHSHVYWYRQLPEEGLKFMVYLQKENIIDESGMPKERFSAEFPKEGPSILRIQQVVRGDSAAYFCASSPPWPSYNEQFFGPGTRLTVL.

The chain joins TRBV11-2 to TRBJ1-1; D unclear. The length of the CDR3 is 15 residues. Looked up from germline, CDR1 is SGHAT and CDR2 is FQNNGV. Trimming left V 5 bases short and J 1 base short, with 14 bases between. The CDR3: CASSPGLSPNTEAFF. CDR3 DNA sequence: TGTGCCAGCAGCCCTGGACTGAGCCCGAACACTGAAGCTTTCTTT.